This T cell receptor (beta chain) is from a study of blood T cell repertoires in COVID-19. About the study: The United States, Italy and Spain were the sources of the acute and convalescent COVID-19 samples. Sources were T cells, B-cell-depleted T cells, or PBMCs; the material itself was cDNA or gDNA.

Original analysis: The authors estimated nucleated cell counts from reference gene primer amplification. Clones were sequenced by immunoSEQ multiplex PCR, and TCRdb holds only the in-frame ones, with some missing. V and J calls and clone size come straight from that table; D and trimming were deduced from the DNA. The sample lists about 12,000 clones, 60% to 75% occurring once. The V and J ends lost 6 bases and 3 bases, in that order; junction bases with no gene match: 8. The CDR3 length is 15 residues. Germline V lookup: CDR1 SEHNR, CDR2 FQNEAQ (reference sequence). Enrolment of Seattle patients took place during active infection, and they were followed longitudinally.

Sequenced sample: peripheral blood. The chain links TRBV7-9 to TRBJ2-3; the match to TRBD2 covers 8 bases. The sequence came from a man aged 55 to 70 with COVID-19, enrolled during active disease. CDR3: CASSPGLARTDTQYF. The CDR3 DNA reads TGTGCCAGCAGTCCAGGACTAGCCAGGACAGATACGCAGTATTTT.